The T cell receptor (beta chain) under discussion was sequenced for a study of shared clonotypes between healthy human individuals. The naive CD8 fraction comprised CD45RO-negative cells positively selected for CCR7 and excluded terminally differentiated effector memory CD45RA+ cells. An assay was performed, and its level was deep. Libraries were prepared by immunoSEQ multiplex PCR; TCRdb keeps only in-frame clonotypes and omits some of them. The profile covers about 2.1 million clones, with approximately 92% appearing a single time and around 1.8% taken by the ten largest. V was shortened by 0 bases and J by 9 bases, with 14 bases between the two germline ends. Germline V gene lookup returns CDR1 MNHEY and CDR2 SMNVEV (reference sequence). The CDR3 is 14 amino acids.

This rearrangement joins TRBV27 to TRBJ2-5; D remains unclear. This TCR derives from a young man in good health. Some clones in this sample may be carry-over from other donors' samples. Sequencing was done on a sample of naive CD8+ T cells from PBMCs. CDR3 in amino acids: CASSLSSTSNPQYF. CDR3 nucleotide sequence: TGTGCCAGCAGTTTATCCAGCACTTCGAATCCCCAGTACTTC.